The following is a TCR beta chain sequence with its context. Data came from immunoSEQ multiplex PCR; TCRdb stores just in-frame clones and leaves some out. Here the sample spans around 250,000 clones, approximately 83% being singletons. With 4 bases removed from V and 10 bases from J, the gap between germline ends came to 11 bases. This CDR3 contains 12 residues. Germline loops: CDR1 LGHDT, CDR2 YNNKEL (reference sequence). The study recruited people aged 18 to 89 years across around 24 US areas. Recovered status applied to Cohort 3 donors who had two consecutive negative PCRs. It also applied to those with clearance or with symptom resolution. This record comes from a study of blood T cell repertoires in COVID-19.

V is TRBV3-1 (or the pseudogene TRBV3-2) and J is TRBJ2-1; D ambiguous. This receptor was taken from a woman in her forties or fifties who had recovered from COVID-19. The sample comprised PBMCs or T cells enriched from blood (not recorded which). The CDR3 loop reads CASSLQRSEQFF. CDR3 DNA: TGTGCCAGCAGCCTCCAGCGATCCGAGCAGTTCTTC.